This T cell receptor beta chain was obtained from a study of T cells in Graves' hyperthyroidism and ophthalmopathy. The study, taken as a whole, reports: The authors' 13 V-J model separated ophthalmopathy from stable hyperthyroidism.

This clonotype was recorded at least ten times. What it binds is not known. The source material, RNA transcripts, was used to amplify TCR beta CDR3 regions. The HTBI primer set served for first-round RT-PCR of the TCR CDR3. One entry per CDR3 protein, called by TCRdb with MiXCR from the multiplex PCR reads. This table has roughly 380,000 distinct CDR3 sequences, about a fifth appearing once. Germline-derived CDR1 and CDR2 are MGHDK and SYGVNS. Between the trimmed V and J ends, which lost 1 base and 7 bases, there was a span of 4 bases. This CDR3 has 11 amino acids. The sequence was obtained from a woman aged 18-29 years with Graves' hyperthyroidism. The rearrangement uses TRBV25-1 and TRBJ1-1; D is unclear. The specimen was blood. Written as DNA, the CDR3 is TGTGCCAGCAGTGAATTGGGTGAAGCTTTCTTT. It codes for CASSELGEAFF.